This entry concerns a single T cell receptor beta chain. These data originate in a study of blood T cells in healthy people across ages. The use of a sample-barcoded 5' primer and a J-beta primer mix characterized a second PCR of about 7 to 12 cycles. MiXCR was run by TCRdb on the 5' RACE reads, yielding one entry per CDR3 protein. The sample holds fewer than 2,000,000 distinct CDR3 sequences, around 40% seen once. Per germline, CDR1 SQVTM and CDR2 ANQGSEA. The CDR3 contains 14 residues. Deletions cut 4 bases from V and 3 bases from J, with 16 bases between. The V call is TRBV29-1, the J call TRBJ2-7; D is perhaps TRBD2 (6 bases). The sequencing sample was made of blood. The sequence was collected from a human donor in good health. CDR3 protein: CSVAPRRGNYEQYF. The CDR3 DNA reads TGCAGCGTTGCACCCCGACGGGGGAACTACGAGCAGTACTTC.